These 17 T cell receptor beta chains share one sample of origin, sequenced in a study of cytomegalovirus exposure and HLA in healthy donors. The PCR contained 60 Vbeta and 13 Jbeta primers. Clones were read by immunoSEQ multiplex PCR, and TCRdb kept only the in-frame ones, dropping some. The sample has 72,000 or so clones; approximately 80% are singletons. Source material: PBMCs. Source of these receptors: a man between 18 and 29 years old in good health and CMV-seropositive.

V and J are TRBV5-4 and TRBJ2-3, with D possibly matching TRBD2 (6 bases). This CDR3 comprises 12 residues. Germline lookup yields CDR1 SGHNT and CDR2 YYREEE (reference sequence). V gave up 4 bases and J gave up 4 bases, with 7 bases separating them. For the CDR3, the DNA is TGTGCCAGCAGCAGGGAGGCAGATACGCAGTATTTT. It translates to CASSREADTQYF.

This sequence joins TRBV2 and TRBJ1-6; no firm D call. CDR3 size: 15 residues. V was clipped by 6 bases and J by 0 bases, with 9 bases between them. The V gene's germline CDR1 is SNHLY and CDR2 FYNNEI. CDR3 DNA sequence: TGTGCCAGCAGCAAAGCTAGCTCCTATAATTCACCCCTCCACTTT. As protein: CASSKASSYNSPLHF.

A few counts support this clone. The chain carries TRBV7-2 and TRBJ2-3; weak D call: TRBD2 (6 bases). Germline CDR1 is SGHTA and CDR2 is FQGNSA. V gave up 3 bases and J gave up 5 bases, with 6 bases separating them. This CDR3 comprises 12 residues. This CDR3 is CASSFSGDTQYF. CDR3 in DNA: TGTGCCAGCAGCTTTAGCGGAGATACGCAGTATTTT.

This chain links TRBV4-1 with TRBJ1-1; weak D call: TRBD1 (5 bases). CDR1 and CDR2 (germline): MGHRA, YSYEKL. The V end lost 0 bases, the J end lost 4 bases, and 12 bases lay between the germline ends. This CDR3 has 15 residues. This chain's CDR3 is CASSQDKGPSTEAFF. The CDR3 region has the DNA TGCGCCAGCAGCCAAGATAAGGGGCCGAGCACTGAAGCTTTCTTT.

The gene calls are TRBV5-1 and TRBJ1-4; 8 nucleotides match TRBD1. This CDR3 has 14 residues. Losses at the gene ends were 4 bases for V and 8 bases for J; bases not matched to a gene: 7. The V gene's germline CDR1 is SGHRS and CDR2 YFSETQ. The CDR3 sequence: CASSPGQGVEKLFF. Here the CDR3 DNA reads TGCGCCAGCAGCCCCGGACAGGGAGTGGAAAAACTGTTTTTT.

CDR3 sequence reads: CASSVALTDTQYF. CDR3 nucleotide sequence: TGTGCCAGCAGCGTAGCACTCACAGATACGCAGTATTTT. This rearrangement joins TRBV9 to TRBJ2-3, with D uncertain. The V gene's germline CDR1 is SGDLS and CDR2 YYNGEE. Trimming stripped 0 bases from V and 2 bases from J, with 4 bases between. This CDR3 has 13 residues.

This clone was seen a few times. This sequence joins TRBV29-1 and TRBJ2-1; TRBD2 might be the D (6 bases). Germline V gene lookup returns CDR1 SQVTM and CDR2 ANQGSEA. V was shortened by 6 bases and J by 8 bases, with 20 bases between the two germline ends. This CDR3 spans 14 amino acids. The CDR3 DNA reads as TGCAGCGTGTATAGGGAGGTTAGCGCATATGAGCAGTTCTTC. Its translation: CSVYREVSAYEQFF.

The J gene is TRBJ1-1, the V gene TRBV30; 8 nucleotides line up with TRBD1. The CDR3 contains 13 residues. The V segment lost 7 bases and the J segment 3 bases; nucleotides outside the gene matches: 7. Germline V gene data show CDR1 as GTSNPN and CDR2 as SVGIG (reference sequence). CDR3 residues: CALQGAGDTEAFF. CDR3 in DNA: TGTGCCTTGCAGGGGGCCGGGGACACTGAAGCTTTCTTT.

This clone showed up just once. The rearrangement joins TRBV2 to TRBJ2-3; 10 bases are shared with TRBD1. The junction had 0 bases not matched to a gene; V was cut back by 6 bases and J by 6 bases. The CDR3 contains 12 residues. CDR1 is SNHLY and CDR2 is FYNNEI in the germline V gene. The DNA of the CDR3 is TGTGCCAGCAGGGACAGGGGGGATACGCAGTATTTT. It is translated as CASRDRGDTQYF.

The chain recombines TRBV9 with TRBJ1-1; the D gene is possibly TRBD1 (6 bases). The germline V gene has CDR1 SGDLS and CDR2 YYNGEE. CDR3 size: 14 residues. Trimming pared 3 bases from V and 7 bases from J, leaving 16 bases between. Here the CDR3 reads CASSAQGGGSEAFF. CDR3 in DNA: TGTGCCAGCAGCGCCCAGGGCGGGGGCAGTGAAGCTTTCTTT.

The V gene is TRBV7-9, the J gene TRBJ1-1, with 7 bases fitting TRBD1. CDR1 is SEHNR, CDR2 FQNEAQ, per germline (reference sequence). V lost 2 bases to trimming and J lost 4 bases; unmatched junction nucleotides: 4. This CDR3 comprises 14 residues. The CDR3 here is CASSLRGQVTEAFF. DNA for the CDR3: TGTGCCAGCAGCTTAAGGGGGCAAGTCACTGAAGCTTTCTTT.

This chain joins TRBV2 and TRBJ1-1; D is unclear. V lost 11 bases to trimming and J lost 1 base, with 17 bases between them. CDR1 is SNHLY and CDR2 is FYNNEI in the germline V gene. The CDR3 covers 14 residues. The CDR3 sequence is CAHVRTGGNTEAFF. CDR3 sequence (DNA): TGTGCCCACGTGAGGACGGGAGGGAACACTGAAGCTTTCTTT.

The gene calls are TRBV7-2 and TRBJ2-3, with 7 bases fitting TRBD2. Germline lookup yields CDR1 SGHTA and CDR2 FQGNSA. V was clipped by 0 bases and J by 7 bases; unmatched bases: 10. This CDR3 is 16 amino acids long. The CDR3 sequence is CASSLAGGAAGHTQYF. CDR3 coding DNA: TGTGCCAGCAGCTTAGCGGGAGGGGCCGCAGGGCATACGCAGTATTTT.

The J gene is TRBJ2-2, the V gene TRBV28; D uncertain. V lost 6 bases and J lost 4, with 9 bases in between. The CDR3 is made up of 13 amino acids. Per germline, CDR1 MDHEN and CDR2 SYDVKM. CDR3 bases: TGTGCCAGCAGCCGCGACTCCACCGGGGAGCTGTTTTTT. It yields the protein CASSRDSTGELFF. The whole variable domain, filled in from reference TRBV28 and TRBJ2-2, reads DVKVTQSSRYLVKRTGEKVFLECVQDMDHENMFWYRQDPGLGLRLIYFSYDVKMKEKGDIPEGYSVSREKKERFSLILESASTNQTSMYLCASSRDSTGELFFGEGSRLTVL.

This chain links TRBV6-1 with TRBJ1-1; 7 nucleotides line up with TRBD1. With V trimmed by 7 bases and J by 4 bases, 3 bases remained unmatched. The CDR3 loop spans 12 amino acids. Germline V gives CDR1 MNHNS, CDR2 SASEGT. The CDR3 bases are TGTGCCAGCACCAGGGGGGCCACTGAAGCTTTCTTT. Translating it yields CASTRGATEAFF.

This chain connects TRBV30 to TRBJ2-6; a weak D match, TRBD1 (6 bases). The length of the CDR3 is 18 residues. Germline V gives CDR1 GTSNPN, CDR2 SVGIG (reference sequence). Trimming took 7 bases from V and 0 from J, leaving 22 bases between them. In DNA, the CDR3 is TGTGCCTCAACCTGGCGTGGGGGCTACGGCTCTGGGGCCAACGTCCTGACTTTC. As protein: CASTWRGGYGSGANVLTF.

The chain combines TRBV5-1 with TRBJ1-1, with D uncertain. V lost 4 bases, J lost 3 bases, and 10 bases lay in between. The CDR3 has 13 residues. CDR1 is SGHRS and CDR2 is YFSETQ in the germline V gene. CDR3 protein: CASSVQVDTEAFF. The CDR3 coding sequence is TGCGCCAGCAGCGTTCAGGTAGACACTGAAGCTTTCTTT.